Listed below are T cell receptor beta chains from one sample, sequenced in a study of T cells after yellow fever vaccination. One entry per CDR3 protein, called by TCRdb with MiXCR from the 5' RACE reads. The sample lists under 200,000 distinct CDR3 sequences; approximately 6.7% were seen once. Sequencing used CD4+ T cells sorted from PBMCs, obtained 5 days after the first yellow fever vaccination. The receptors shown here come from a man younger than 30 who received the YFV17D yellow fever vaccine. Both conserved end residues are part of each CDR3. Fields, in order: D gene, J gene, clone size, V gene, CDR3 protein, CDR3 DNA. The D gene is left open where the match is weak. Not every row has a clone size; where given, it reads once, few, many or a size class.

d_call: .; j_call: TRBJ1-2; clone_size: many; v_call: TRBV7-2; cdr3_aa: CASSKGGPTNYGYTF; cdr3_nt: TGTGCCAGCAGTAAGGGGGGCCCCACTAACTATGGCTACACCTTC
d_call: TRBD2; j_call: TRBJ2-3; clone_size: many; v_call: TRBV5-1; cdr3_aa: CASTMRLAASTDTQYF; cdr3_nt: TGCGCCAGCACCATGAGACTAGCGGCCAGCACAGATACGCAGTATTTT
d_call: .; j_call: TRBJ1-5; clone_size: few; v_call: TRBV7-2; cdr3_aa: CASSPGQWSNQPQHF; cdr3_nt: TGTGCCAGCAGCCCTGGACAGTGGAGCAATCAGCCCCAGCATTTT
d_call: TRBD2; j_call: TRBJ2-7; clone_size: .; v_call: TRBV10-1; cdr3_aa: CASSDQLGGAYEQYF; cdr3_nt: TGCGCCAGCAGTGATCAACTCGGGGGGGCCTACGAGCAGTACTTC
d_call: .; j_call: TRBJ2-2; clone_size: many; v_call: TRBV5-6; cdr3_aa: CASSLEKGWNTGELFF; cdr3_nt: TGTGCCAGCAGCTTGGAAAAGGGGTGGAACACCGGGGAGCTGTTTTTT
d_call: TRBD2; j_call: TRBJ2-7; clone_size: many; v_call: TRBV7-3; cdr3_aa: CASSSTPSGGMYEQYF; cdr3_nt: TGTGCCAGCAGCTCCACCCCTAGCGGGGGGATGTACGAGCAGTACTTC
d_call: .; j_call: TRBJ2-3; clone_size: few; v_call: TRBV11-2; cdr3_aa: CASSSGTRTSRQWDTQYF; cdr3_nt: TGTGCCAGCAGCTCGGGAACTCGGACTTCGCGACAGTGGGATACGCAGTATTTT
d_call: .; j_call: TRBJ2-3; clone_size: .; v_call: TRBV5-1; cdr3_aa: CASSLLGSADTQYF; cdr3_nt: TGCGCCAGCAGTTTGTTAGGTTCGGCGGATACGCAGTATTTT
d_call: TRBD2; j_call: TRBJ2-3; clone_size: few; v_call: TRBV20-1; cdr3_aa: CSARVQRGEADTQYF; cdr3_nt: TGCAGTGCTAGAGTCCAGCGGGGGGAGGCAGATACGCAGTATTTT
d_call: .; j_call: TRBJ2-7; clone_size: few; v_call: TRBV6-2/TRBV6-3; cdr3_aa: CASSYRHNEQYF; cdr3_nt: TGTGCCAGCAGTTACCGTCATAACGAGCAGTACTTC
d_call: TRBD2; j_call: TRBJ2-5; clone_size: few; v_call: TRBV7-9; cdr3_aa: CASSLRGDSYQETQYF; cdr3_nt: TGTGCCAGCAGCTTACGGGGGGATAGTTACCAAGAGACCCAGTACTTC
d_call: .; j_call: TRBJ1-5; clone_size: .; v_call: TRBV7-2; cdr3_aa: CASSLACNQPQHF; cdr3_nt: TGTGCCAGCAGCTTGGCATGCAATCAGCCCCAGCATTTT
d_call: .; j_call: TRBJ1-4; clone_size: .; v_call: TRBV5-4; cdr3_aa: CASSRGPGHSNEKLFF; cdr3_nt: TGTGCCAGCAGCCGTGGCCCGGGACACAGTAATGAAAAACTGTTTTTT
d_call: TRBD1; j_call: TRBJ1-1; clone_size: .; v_call: TRBV5-1; cdr3_aa: CASSPLTGVGAEAFF; cdr3_nt: TGCGCCAGCAGCCCTCTAACAGGGGTCGGCGCTGAAGCTTTCTTT
d_call: .; j_call: TRBJ1-5; clone_size: few; v_call: TRBV5-1; cdr3_aa: CASSPEIGLNQPQHF; cdr3_nt: TGCGCCAGCAGCCCTGAGATAGGCTTAAATCAGCCCCAGCATTTT
d_call: TRBD1; j_call: TRBJ1-5; clone_size: few; v_call: TRBV5-1; cdr3_aa: CASSPGTGESNQPQHF; cdr3_nt: TGCGCCAGCAGCCCCGGGACAGGGGAGAGCAATCAGCCCCAGCATTTT
d_call: .; j_call: TRBJ2-1; clone_size: many; v_call: TRBV4-3; cdr3_aa: CASSQDAGYEQFF; cdr3_nt: TGCGCCAGCAGCCAAGATGCAGGGTATGAGCAGTTCTTC
d_call: TRBD1; j_call: TRBJ1-4; clone_size: many; v_call: TRBV5-6; cdr3_aa: CASSWGQGATNEKLFF; cdr3_nt: TGTGCCAGCAGCTGGGGACAGGGGGCAACTAATGAAAAACTGTTTTTT
d_call: TRBD1; j_call: TRBJ2-7; clone_size: few; v_call: TRBV10-3; cdr3_aa: CAIREDRGPYEQYF; cdr3_nt: TGTGCCATCAGGGAGGACAGGGGGCCCTACGAGCAGTACTTC
d_call: .; j_call: TRBJ1-1; clone_size: few; v_call: TRBV20-1; cdr3_aa: CSARDQGRAEAFF; cdr3_nt: TGCAGTGCTAGAGATCAGGGGCGGGCTGAAGCTTTCTTT
d_call: TRBD1; j_call: TRBJ1-4; clone_size: many; v_call: TRBV7-9; cdr3_aa: CASRPGQTIATNEKLFF; cdr3_nt: TGTGCCAGCAGACCGGGACAGACAATTGCAACTAATGAAAAACTGTTTTTT
d_call: .; j_call: TRBJ1-1; clone_size: many; v_call: TRBV5-1; cdr3_aa: CASSLAPGTSRQWPEAFF; cdr3_nt: TGCGCCAGCAGCTTGGCTCCCGGGACATCTCGACAGTGGCCTGAAGCTTTCTTT
d_call: TRBD1; j_call: TRBJ2-7; clone_size: .; v_call: TRBV5-4; cdr3_aa: CASSLPGTDSYEQYF; cdr3_nt: TGTGCCAGCAGCTTGCCTGGGACAGACTCCTACGAGCAGTACTTC
d_call: .; j_call: TRBJ1-1; clone_size: .; v_call: TRBV7-9; cdr3_aa: CASSSLGGMNTEAFF; cdr3_nt: TGTGCCAGCAGCTCTTTGGGGGGGATGAACACTGAAGCTTTCTTT
d_call: .; j_call: TRBJ2-1; clone_size: many; v_call: TRBV7-9; cdr3_aa: CASSSPRPGQISYNEQFF; cdr3_nt: TGTGCCAGCAGCTCTCCCCGACCCGGACAGATCTCCTACAATGAGCAGTTCTTC
d_call: .; j_call: TRBJ1-2; clone_size: few; v_call: TRBV7-2; cdr3_aa: CASSPSGNYGYTF; cdr3_nt: TGTGCCAGCAGCCCCAGTGGAAACTATGGCTACACCTTC
d_call: .; j_call: TRBJ1-2; clone_size: .; v_call: TRBV27; cdr3_aa: CASSSLPGVSNYGYTF; cdr3_nt: TGTGCCAGCAGTTCGCTCCCGGGCGTATCTAACTATGGCTACACCTTC
d_call: TRBD1; j_call: TRBJ2-2; clone_size: many; v_call: TRBV7-2; cdr3_aa: CASSTRGQGHGELFF; cdr3_nt: TGTGCCAGCAGCACCAGGGGACAGGGGCACGGGGAGCTGTTTTTT
d_call: TRBD1; j_call: TRBJ2-4; clone_size: many; v_call: TRBV7-9; cdr3_aa: CASSSAGTGIQYF; cdr3_nt: TGTGCCAGCAGCTCGGCCGGGACAGGGATTCAGTACTTC
d_call: .; j_call: TRBJ2-3; clone_size: many; v_call: TRBV5-1; cdr3_aa: CASSGGPSAYTDTQYF; cdr3_nt: TGCGCCAGCAGTGGCGGGCCTAGCGCCTACACAGATACGCAGTATTTT